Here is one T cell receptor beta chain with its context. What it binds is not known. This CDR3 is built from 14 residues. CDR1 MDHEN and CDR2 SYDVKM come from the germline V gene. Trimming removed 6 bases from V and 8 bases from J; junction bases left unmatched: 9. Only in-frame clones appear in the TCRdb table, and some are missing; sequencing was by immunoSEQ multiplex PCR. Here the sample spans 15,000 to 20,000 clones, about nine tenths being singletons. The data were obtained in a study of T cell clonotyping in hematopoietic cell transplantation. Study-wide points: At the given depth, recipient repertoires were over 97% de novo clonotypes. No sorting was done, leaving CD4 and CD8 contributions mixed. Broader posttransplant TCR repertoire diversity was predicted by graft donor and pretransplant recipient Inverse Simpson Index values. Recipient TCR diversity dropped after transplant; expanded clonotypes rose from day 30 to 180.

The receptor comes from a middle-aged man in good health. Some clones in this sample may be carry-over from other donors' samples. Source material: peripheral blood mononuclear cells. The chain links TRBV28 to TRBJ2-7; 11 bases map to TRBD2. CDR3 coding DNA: TGTGCCAGCAGCACTAGCGGGAGTTTGAGGAAGCAGTACTTC. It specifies CASSTSGSLRKQYF. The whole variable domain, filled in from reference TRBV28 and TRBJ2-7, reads DVKVTQSSRYLVKRTGEKVFLECVQDMDHENMFWYRQDPGLGLRLIYFSYDVKMKEKGDIPEGYSVSREKKERFSLILESASTNQTSMYLCASSTSGSLRKQYFGPGTRLTVT.